This T cell receptor beta chain came from a study of cytomegalovirus exposure and HLA in healthy donors. This clone has just one count. Its antigen is still unknown. Whole-study findings and limits: Earlier analysis yielded a pattern in which most TCR beta V segments were productive about 90% or about 30% of the time. Later analysis suggested most CMV-associated TCR beta chains were HLA-restricted.

PCR involved 60 Vbeta and 13 Jbeta primers. This table comes from immunoSEQ multiplex PCR, and its TCRdb copy is limited to in-frame clones, with some not included. The sample holds around 63,000 clones, 70% to 85% seen once. From germline, CDR1 is SGHVS and CDR2 FQNEAQ. The CDR3 is 19 residues long. V lost 4 bases, J lost 4 bases, and 26 bases lay in between. V gene TRBV7-8 combines with J gene TRBJ2-1; D possibly corresponds to TRBD2 (5 bases). This TCR was recovered from a woman between 25 and 40 years old in good health and CMV-seronegative. The sequenced sample consisted of PBMCs. The CDR3 region has the DNA TGTGCCAGCAGCTACCCCCGGACCAGGATCGAGGGAAAATACAATGAGCAGTTCTTC. Translating it yields CASSYPRTRIEGKYNEQFF.